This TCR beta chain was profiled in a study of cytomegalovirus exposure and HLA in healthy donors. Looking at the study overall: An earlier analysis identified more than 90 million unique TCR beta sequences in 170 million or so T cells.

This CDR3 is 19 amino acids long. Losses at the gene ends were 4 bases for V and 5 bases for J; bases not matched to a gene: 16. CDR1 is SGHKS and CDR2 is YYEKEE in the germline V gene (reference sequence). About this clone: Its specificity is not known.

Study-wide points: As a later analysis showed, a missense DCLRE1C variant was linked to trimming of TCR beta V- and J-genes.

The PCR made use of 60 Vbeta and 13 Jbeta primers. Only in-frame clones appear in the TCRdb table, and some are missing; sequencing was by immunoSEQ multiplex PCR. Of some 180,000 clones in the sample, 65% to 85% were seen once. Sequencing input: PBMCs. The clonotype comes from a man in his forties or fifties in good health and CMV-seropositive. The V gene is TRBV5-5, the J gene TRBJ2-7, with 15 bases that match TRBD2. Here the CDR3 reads CASSQGQGAGLAGGNEQYF. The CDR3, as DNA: TGTGCCAGCAGCCAGGGACAGGGGGCGGGACTAGCGGGAGGTAACGAGCAGTACTTC.